This T cell receptor (beta chain) was recorded in a study of cytomegalovirus exposure and HLA in healthy donors. The PCR had 60 Vbeta and 13 Jbeta primers. Generated by immunoSEQ multiplex PCR, the TCRdb table keeps only in-frame clones and is missing some. The sample contains 98,000 or so clones, roughly 76% of which appear only once. The germline V gene has CDR1 SGHVS and CDR2 FQNEAQ. V shed 5 bases and J shed 0 bases, with 14 bases lying between them. This CDR3 has 16 amino acids. The sequencing input was PBMCs. The chain is built from TRBV7-8 and TRBJ2-1; perhaps TRBD1 as D (6 bases). This TCR came from a human donor in good health. The DNA of the CDR3 is TGTGCCAGCAGCGGAAGACAGGCGAACTCCTACAATGAGCAGTTCTTC. It yields the protein CASSGRQANSYNEQFF.